A single TCR beta chain is shown here with its context. Its antigen is undetermined. The source of the sample is a study of blood T cells in healthy people across ages. Study in general: Capture via template switching afforded approximately one barcoded beta molecule per two T cells.

Study-wide results and caveats: It was the long-lived donors that had more naive CD4+ cells and higher diversity than aged donors. TCR beta diversity tracked closely with naive T cell percentage. Any conclusive comparison of naive versus antigen-experienced cells was prevented by using unsorted PBMCs.

With a J-beta primer mix and a sample-barcoded 5' primer, a second PCR ran 7 to 11 cycles. From the 5' RACE reads, TCRdb called clonotypes with MiXCR, one entry per CDR3 protein. The sample lists fewer than 2 million distinct CDR3 sequences, roughly two fifths occurring once. The sequencing sample was made of blood. This receptor was taken from a human donor in good health.

The DNA for the CDR3 is TGCAGCGGTGAGTGGGAATCCTCCTACGAGCAGTACTTC. This encodes CSGEWESSYEQYF. This chain uses TRBV29-1 with TRBJ2-7; no firm D call. V was trimmed by 7 bases and J by 0 bases, leaving 13 bases between them. Germline V gives CDR1 SQVTM, CDR2 ANQGSEA. The CDR3 consists of 13 residues.